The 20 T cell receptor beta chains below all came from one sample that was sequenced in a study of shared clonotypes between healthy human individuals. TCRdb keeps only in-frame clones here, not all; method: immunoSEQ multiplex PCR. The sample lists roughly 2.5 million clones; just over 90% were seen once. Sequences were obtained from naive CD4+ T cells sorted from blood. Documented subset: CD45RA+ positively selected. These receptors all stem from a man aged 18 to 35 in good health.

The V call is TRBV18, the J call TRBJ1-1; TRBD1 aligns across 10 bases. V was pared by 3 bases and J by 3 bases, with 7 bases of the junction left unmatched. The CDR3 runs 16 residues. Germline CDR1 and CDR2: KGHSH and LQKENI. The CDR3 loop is CASSPPGTGDHTEAFF. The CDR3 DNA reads TGTGCCAGCTCACCCCCCGGGACAGGGGATCACACTGAAGCTTTCTTT.

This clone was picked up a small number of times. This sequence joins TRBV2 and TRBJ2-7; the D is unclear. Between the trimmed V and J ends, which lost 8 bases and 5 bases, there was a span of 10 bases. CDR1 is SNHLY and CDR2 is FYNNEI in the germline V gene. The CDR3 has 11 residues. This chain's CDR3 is CASRGWNEQYF. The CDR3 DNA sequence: TGTGCCAGCCGAGGATGGAACGAGCAGTACTTC.

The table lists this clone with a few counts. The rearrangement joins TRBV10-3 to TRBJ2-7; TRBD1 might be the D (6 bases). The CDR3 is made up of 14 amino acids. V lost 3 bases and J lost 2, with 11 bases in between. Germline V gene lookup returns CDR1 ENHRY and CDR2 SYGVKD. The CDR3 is CAISEGQTTYEQYF. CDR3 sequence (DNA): TGTGCCATCAGTGAAGGACAGACAACCTACGAGCAGTACTTC.

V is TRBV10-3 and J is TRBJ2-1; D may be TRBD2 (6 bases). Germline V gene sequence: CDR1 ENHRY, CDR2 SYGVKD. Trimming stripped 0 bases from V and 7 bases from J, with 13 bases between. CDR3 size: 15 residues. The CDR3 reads CAISESPAGRNEQFF. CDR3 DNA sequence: TGTGCCATCAGTGAGTCCCCGGCGGGGCGGAATGAGCAGTTCTTC.

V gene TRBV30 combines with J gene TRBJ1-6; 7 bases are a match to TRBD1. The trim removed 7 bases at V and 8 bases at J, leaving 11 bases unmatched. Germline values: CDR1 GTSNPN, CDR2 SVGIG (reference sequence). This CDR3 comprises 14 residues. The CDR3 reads CALQSTGRHSPLHF. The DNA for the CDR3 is TGTGCCTTACAATCGACAGGGCGTCATTCACCCCTCCACTTT.

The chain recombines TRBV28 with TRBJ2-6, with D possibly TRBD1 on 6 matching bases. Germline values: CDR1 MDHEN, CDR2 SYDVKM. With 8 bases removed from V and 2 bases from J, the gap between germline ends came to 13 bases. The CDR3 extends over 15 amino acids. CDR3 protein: CASSRQGPGANVLTF. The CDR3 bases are TGTGCCAGCTCCCGCCAGGGGCCTGGGGCCAACGTCCTGACTTTC.

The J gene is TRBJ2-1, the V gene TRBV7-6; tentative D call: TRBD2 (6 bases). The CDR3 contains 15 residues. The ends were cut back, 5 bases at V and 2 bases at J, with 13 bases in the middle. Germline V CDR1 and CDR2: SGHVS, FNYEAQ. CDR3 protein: CASSLTSQTYNEQFF. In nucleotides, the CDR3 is TGTGCCAGCAGCCTTACTAGCCAGACCTACAATGAGCAGTTCTTC. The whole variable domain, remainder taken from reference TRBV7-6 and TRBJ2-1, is GAGVSQSPRYKVTKRGQDVALRCDPISGHVSLYWYRQALGQGPEFLTYFNYEAQQDKSGLPNDRFSAERPEGSISTLTIQRTEQRDSAMYRCASSLTSQTYNEQFFGPGTRLTVL.

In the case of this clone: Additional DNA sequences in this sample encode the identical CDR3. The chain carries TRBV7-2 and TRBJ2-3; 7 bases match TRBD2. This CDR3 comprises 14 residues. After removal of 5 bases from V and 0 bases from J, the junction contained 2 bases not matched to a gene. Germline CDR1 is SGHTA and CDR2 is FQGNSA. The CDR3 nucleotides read TGTGCCAGCAGCCGCGGGGGTAGCACAGATACGCAGTATTTT. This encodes CASSRGGSTDTQYF.

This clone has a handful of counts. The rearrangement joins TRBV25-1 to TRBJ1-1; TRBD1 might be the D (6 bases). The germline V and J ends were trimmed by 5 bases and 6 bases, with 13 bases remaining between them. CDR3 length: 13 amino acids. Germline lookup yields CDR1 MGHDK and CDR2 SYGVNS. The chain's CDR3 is CASSKQGTPEAFF. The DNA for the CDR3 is TGTGCCAGCAGTAAACAGGGAACCCCTGAAGCTTTCTTT.

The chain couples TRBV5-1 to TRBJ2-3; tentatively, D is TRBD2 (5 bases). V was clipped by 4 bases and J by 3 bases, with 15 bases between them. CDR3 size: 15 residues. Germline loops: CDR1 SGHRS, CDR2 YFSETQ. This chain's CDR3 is CASSEIGVGTDTQYF. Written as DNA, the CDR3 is TGCGCCAGCAGCGAGATCGGGGTCGGAACAGATACGCAGTATTTT.

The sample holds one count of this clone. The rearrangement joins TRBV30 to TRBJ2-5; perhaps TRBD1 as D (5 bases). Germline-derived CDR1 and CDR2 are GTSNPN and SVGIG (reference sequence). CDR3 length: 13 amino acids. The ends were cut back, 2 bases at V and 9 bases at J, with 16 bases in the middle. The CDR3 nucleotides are TGTGCCTGGAGTCCTCAAACTCCAGGGTCCCAGTACTTC. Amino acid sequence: CAWSPQTPGSQYF.

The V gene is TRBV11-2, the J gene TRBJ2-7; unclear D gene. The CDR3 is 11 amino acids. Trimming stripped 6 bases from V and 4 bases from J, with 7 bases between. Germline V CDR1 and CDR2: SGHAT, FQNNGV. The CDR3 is CASRTLYEQYF. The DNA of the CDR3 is TGTGCCAGCAGGACACTTTACGAGCAGTACTTC. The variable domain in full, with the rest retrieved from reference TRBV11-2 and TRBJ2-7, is EAGVAQSPRYKIIEKRQSVAFWCNPISGHATLYWYQQILGQGPKLLIQFQNNGVVDDSQLPKDRFSAERLKGVDSTLKIQPAKLEDSAVYLCASRTLYEQYFGPGTRLTVT.

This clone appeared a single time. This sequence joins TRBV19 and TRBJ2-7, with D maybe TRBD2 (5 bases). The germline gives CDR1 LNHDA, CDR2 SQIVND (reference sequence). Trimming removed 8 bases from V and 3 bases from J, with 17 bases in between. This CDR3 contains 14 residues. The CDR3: CASAQSRRLYEQYF. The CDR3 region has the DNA TGTGCCAGTGCCCAGAGTAGGAGGCTCTACGAGCAGTACTTC.

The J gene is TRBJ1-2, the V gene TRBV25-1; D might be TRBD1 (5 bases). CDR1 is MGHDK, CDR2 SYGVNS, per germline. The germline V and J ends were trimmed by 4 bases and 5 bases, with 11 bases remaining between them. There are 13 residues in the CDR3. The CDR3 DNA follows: TGTGCCAGCAGTGCCTGGGGGGAATATGGCTACACCTTC. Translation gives CASSAWGEYGYTF.

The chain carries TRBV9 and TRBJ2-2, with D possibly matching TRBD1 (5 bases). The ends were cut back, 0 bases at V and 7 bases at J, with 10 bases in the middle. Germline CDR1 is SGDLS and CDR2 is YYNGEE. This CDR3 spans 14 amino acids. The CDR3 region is CASSVVPQGGELFF. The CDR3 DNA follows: TGTGCCAGCAGCGTAGTACCCCAGGGCGGGGAGCTGTTTTTT.

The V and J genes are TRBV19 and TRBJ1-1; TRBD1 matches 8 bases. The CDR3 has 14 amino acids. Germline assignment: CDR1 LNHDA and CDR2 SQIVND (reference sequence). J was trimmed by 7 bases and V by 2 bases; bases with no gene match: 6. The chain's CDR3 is CASSIQDRVGEAFF. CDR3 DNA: TGTGCCAGTAGTATACAGGACAGGGTCGGTGAAGCTTTCTTT.

For the CDR3, the DNA is TGCGCCAGCAGGGACAAACGCTGGACAGGGAGTAACTACGAGCAGTACTTC. Translation gives CASRDKRWTGSNYEQYF. The chain couples TRBV10-1 to TRBJ2-7, with 8 bases that match TRBD1. In germline, CDR1 is WNHNN, CDR2 SYGVQD (reference sequence). The junction had 16 bases not matched to a gene; V was cut back by 6 bases and J by 3 bases. This CDR3 contains 17 residues.

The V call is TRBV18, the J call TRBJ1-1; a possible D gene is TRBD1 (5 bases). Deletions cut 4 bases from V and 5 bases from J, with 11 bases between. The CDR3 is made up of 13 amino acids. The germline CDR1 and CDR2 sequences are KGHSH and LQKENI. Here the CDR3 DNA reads TGTGCCAGCTCACTGGTGGGGGAAACTGAAGCTTTCTTT. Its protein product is CASSLVGETEAFF.

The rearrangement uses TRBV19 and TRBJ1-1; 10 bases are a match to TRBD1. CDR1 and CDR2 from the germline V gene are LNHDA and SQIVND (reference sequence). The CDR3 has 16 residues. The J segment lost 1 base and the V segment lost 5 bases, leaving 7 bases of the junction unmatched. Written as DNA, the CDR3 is TGTGCCAGTAGTCCCGGGACAGGGGTTTCGAACACTGAAGCTTTCTTT. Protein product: CASSPGTGVSNTEAFF.

The CDR3 sequence: CASRKDRANYGYTF. The DNA for the CDR3 is TGTGCCAGCAGAAAAGACAGGGCTAACTATGGCTACACCTTC. The V and J genes are TRBV19 and TRBJ1-2; 7 bases agree with TRBD1. The CDR3 contains 14 residues. Losses at the gene ends were 9 bases for V and 0 bases for J; bases not matched to a gene: 7. Per germline, CDR1 LNHDA and CDR2 SQIVND (reference sequence). Full variable domain (outside the CDR3, taken from reference TRBV19 and TRBJ1-2): DGGITQSPKYLFRKEGQNVTLSCEQNLNHDAMYWYRQDPGQGLRLIYYSQIVNDFQKGDIAEGYSVSREKKESFPLTVTSAQKNPTAFYLCASRKDRANYGYTFGSGTRLTVV.